This T cell receptor beta chain was observed in a study of blood T cell repertoires in COVID-19. Overall study: The United States, Italy and Spain were the sources of the acute and convalescent COVID-19 samples. The analysed material was cDNA or gDNA that came from T cells, B-cell-depleted T cells, or PBMCs.

Original methodology: Estimated nucleated cell counts came from reference gene primer amplification. TCRdb keeps only in-frame clones here, not all; method: immunoSEQ multiplex PCR. The DNA was the basis for D and trimming; V, J and clone size are from that table. This repertoire shows about 250,000 clones, more than 65% found once; its top ten account for 4.4%. Germline trimming cut 8 bases from V and 9 bases from J; bases unmatched to any gene: 7. The CDR3 loop spans 12 amino acids. Germline lookup yields CDR1 MNHEY and CDR2 SVGAGI. The specimen sequenced was peripheral blood. The chain has TRBV6-5 and TRBJ1-3; 7 nucleotides line up with TRBD1. The TCR originated in a man between 45 and 60 years old with active or convalescent COVID-19. CDR3 in DNA: TGTGCCAGCGGCGGGGACAGTAGCACCATATATTTT. Amino acid sequence: CASGGDSSTIYF.